This TCR beta chain is from a study of T cell responses to AZD1222 COVID-19 vaccine (dated by TCRdb to the early 2020s). As for the study more broadly: AZD1222 recipients with second doses at about 4 weeks or about 12 weeks were pooled, because spike-specific TCR depth and breadth did not differ between schedules. TCR sequencing covered roughly 230 trial participants: nearly 210 given two doses of AZD1222 and about 26 given two doses of MenACWY control vaccine. Trial participants were enrolled into age subgroups of 18-55, 56-69 and 70-plus years, which contained about 150, 28 and 57 TCR-sequenced participants, respectively.

The intended sense of this specimen's time point label: baseline before first vaccination. Samples from vaccinated people were obtained from the UK trials COV001 and COV002, which included a single-blind randomized controlled phase 2/3 trial of AZD1222 (ChAdOx1 nCoV-19) in healthy adults. Trial participant PBMC samples were collected at day 0 and day 28 after the second dose for TCRbeta chain sequencing. The CDR3 regions of human TCRbeta chains were subjected to immunosequencing. As for the original processing: TCRs in the repertoires were matched against a reference library of SARS-CoV-2-specific TCRs that had been generated with the MIRA antigen-specificity platform. Breadth was defined as the fraction of unique TCRs that were SARS-CoV-2-associated, and depth was defined as the fraction of total T cells that were SARS-CoV-2-associated. Each spike-specific TCR was assigned to its reactive spike region and to a CD4 or CD8 class using the MIRA data. Log10-transformed breadth and depth values were compared by one-way ANOVA with Sidak's multiple comparisons tests. The table was pulled from immuneACCESS by TCRdb, which kept in-frame rearrangements only. Such tables lose some clones; where checked, under half of the loss comes from unresolved V genes, and the rest has no known cause. That table furnishes V, J and clone size, whereas the DNA furnished D and trimming. For this sample the table gives around 120,000 clones, of which around 88% were detected only once. Of the sample, about a tenth is held by the ten largest clones.

What the authors observed across the whole study: Because no day 14 peak-response samples were available, repertoires were characterized only after the peak T cell response. CD4 TCRs associated with the vaccine covered the entire spike protein, and the dominant responses were in regions 160-218 and 743-854. Conclusions about previously exposed vaccinees are limited, since just six AZD1222 recipients were seropositive for SARS-CoV-2 at baseline. After two AZD1222 doses, both the breadth and the depth of spike-specific TCRs were significantly higher than at day 0 and than in MenACWY recipients. Participants were mostly white British and included more females than males, and it was suggested by the authors that clonal diversity may have been underestimated. In the small 56-69-year group, the increase in depth fell short of significance, most likely because of low power. Reportedly, close to half of the unique spike-specific TCRs recognized epitopes lying outside the regions that are mutated in the B.1.351 and B.1.1.7 variants.

About this clone itself: Its antigen remains undetermined. Base qualities are not provided; no much larger clone lies one nucleotide away.

This sample comprised peripheral blood, obtained on day 0 of AZD1222 vaccination. The receptor's source is an adult in good health.

The nucleotide sequence is TGTGCCACCAGACCGGGACAGGGAGGAGATGAGACCCAGTACTTC. This translates into CATRPGQGGDETQYF. This receptor chain uses TRBV24-1 and TRBJ2-5, and 9 junction bases match TRBD1. Based on the germline V gene, the CDR1 and CDR2 sequences are KGHDR and SFDVKD. Germline trimming: 7 bases from V, 5 bases from J; junction bases outside gene matches: 10. The CDR3 measures 15 amino acids from cysteine to phenylalanine. Of all the DNA, just the CDR3 is kept, 45 bases in frame from base 1.